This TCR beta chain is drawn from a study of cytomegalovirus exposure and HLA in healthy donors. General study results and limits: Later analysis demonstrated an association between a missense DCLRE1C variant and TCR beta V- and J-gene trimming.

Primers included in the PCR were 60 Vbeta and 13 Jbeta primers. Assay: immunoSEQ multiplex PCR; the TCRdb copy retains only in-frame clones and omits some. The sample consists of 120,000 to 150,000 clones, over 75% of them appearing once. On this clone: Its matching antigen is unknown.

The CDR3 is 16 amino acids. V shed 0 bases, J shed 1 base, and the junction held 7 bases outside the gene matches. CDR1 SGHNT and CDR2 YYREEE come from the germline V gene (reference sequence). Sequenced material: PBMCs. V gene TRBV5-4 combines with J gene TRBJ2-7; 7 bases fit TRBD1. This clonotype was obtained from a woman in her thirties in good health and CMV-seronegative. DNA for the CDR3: TGTGCCAGCAGCTTGGCCTATCGACAGGGTTCCTACGAGCAGTACTTC. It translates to CASSLAYRQGSYEQYF.